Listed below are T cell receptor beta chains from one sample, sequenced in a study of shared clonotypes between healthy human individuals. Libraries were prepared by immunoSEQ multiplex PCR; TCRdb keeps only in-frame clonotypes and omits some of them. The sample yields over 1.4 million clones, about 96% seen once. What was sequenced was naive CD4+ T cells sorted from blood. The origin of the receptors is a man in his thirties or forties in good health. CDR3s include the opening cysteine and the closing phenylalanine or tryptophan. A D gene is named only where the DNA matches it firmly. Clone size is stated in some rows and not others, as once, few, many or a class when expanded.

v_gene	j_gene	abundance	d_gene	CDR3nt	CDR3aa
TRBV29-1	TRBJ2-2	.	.	TGCAGCGTTCTCGCCCGGGTGGACGCCGGGGAGCTGTTTTTT	CSVLARVDAGELFF
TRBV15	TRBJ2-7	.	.	TGTGCCACCAGCAGAGATCTTTCCTACGAGCAGTACTTC	CATSRDLSYEQYF
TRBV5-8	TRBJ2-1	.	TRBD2	TGTGCCAGCAGCTTGGAGGGCAGCGGGAGGGCCACTGAGCAGTTCTTC	CASSLEGSGRATEQFF
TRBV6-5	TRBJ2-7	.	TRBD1	TGTGCCAGCAGTTCTATCGGACAGGGGGTTCCCTACGAGCAGTACTTC	CASSSIGQGVPYEQYF
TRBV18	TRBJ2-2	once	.	TGTGCCAGCTCACCACTGGGCAGGGTTCGGGTCGTGGACACCGGGGAGCTGTTTTTT	CASSPLGRVRVVDTGELFF
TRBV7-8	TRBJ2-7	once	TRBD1	TGTGCCAGCGGCCGGGACAGCTCCTACGAGCAGTACTTC	CASGRDSSYEQYF
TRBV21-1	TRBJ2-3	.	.	TGTGCCAGCAGCAAAGGGGAGGGACTCGCGAGCACAGATACGCAGTATTTT	CASSKGEGLASTDTQYF
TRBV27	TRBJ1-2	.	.	TGTGCCAGCAGCACTAGGGAGAACTATGGCTACACCTTC	CASSTRENYGYTF
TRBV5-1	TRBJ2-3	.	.	TGCGCCAGCAGCCTTGAGTTCCGCACAGATACGCAGTATTTT	CASSLEFRTDTQYF
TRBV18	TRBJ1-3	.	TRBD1	TGTGCCAGCTCACCGGACAGGGCGGCCGGAAACACCATATATTTT	CASSPDRAAGNTIYF
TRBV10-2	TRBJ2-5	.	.	TGCGCCAGCAGTGAGTTCGACGCGACCCAGTACTTC	CASSEFDATQYF
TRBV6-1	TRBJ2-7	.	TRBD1	TGTGCCAGCAACTTACCGGGACAGCCGCCCTACGAGCAGTACTTC	CASNLPGQPPYEQYF
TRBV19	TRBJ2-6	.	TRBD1	TGTGCCAGTAGTATACGGGACAGGCTACAGAGGGGGGCCAACGTCCTGACTTTC	CASSIRDRLQRGANVLTF
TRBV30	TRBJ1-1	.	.	TGTGCCTGGAGCATAGGGGGGATCACTGAAGCTTTCTTT	CAWSIGGITEAFF
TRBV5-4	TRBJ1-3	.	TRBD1	TGTGCCACCGGACAGGGGCTAAGAAACACCATATATTTT	CATGQGLRNTIYF
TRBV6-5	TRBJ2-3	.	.	TGTGCCAGCAGTTACGGCCGGGGCGGTTTGTCGGATACGCAGTATTTT	CASSYGRGGLSDTQYF
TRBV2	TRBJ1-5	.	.	TGTGCCAGCAGTCAAACCCCCCTTCTCGGGACGGACGGCTCGAAACAGCCCCAGCATTTT	CASSQTPLLGTDGSKQPQHF
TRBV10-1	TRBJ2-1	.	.	TGCGCCAGCAGTGACCGTCCTCGGGATGAGCAGTTCTTC	CASSDRPRDEQFF
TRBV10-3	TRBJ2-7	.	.	TGTGCCATCAGTGAGTCGGGGGAATACTACGAGCAGTACTTC	CAISESGEYYEQYF
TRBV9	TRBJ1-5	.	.	TGTGCCAGCAGCACCGGACACCTTAGCAATCAGCCCCAGCATTTT	CASSTGHLSNQPQHF
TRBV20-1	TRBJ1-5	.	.	TGCAGTGCTAGATTCGGGGAGCCCCAGCATTTT	CSARFGEPQHF
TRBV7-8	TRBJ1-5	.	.	TGTGCCAGCAGCTTAGCGCCGACAGGCTGGCGCAATCAGCCCCAGCATTTT	CASSLAPTGWRNQPQHF
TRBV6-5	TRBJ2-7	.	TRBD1	TGTGCCAGCAGTTTAAACCGGGACAGGGCAGCCTACGAGCAGTACTTC	CASSLNRDRAAYEQYF
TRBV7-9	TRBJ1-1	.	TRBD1	TGTGCCAGCAGCCCCCGACAGGGGAACACTGAAGCTTTCTTT	CASSPRQGNTEAFF
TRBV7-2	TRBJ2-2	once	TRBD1	TGTGCCAGCAGCTTAGGGCCCGGGACAGGGAACACCGGGGAGCTGTTTTTT	CASSLGPGTGNTGELFF
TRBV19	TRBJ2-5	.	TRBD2	TGTGCCAGTAGTCGTATGACTAGCGGGAGTTGGGAGACCCAGTACTTC	CASSRMTSGSWETQYF
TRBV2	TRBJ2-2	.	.	TGTGCCAGCAGTGAAAATATAGGCGGGGTGAGCACCGGGGAGCTGTTTTTT	CASSENIGGVSTGELFF
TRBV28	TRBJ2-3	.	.	TGTGCCAGCAGTTCGTCTAGCGTTAGCGATACGCAGTATTTT	CASSSSSVSDTQYF
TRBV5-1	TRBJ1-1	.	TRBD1	TGCGCCAGCAGCTTGGGACAGGGGAAGCAGAACACTGAAGCTTTCTTT	CASSLGQGKQNTEAFF
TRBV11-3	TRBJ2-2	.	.	TGTGCCAGCACGCCAGGGGCGACCGGGGAGCTGTTTTTT	CASTPGATGELFF
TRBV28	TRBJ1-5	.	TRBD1	TGTGCCAGCGTTCGGGACAGTAGCAATCAGCCCCAGCATTTT	CASVRDSSNQPQHF
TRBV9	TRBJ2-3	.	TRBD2	TGTGCCAGCAGCGTAGATGGTAGCGGGAGGGCCGGGGATACGCAGTATTTT	CASSVDGSGRAGDTQYF
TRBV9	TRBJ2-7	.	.	TGTGCCAGCAGCCCAGGACTTGACGTTAAGCAGTACTTC	CASSPGLDVKQYF
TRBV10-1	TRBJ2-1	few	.	TGCGCCAGCAGTGACCCTTCGGACAATGAGCAGTTCTTC	CASSDPSDNEQFF
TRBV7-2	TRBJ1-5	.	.	TGTGCCAGCAGCTTAGGGACTCACCCTAAGAGCAATCAGCCCCAGCATTTT	CASSLGTHPKSNQPQHF
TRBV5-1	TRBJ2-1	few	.	TGCGCCAGCAGCTTAACACTTAGCGGAGACAACAATGAGCAGTTCTTC	CASSLTLSGDNNEQFF
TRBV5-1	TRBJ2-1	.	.	TGCGCCAGCAGCCCTGAGGTCCGGGGGAGCTCCTACAATGAGCAGTTCTTC	CASSPEVRGSSYNEQFF
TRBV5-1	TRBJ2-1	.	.	TGCGCCAGCAGCTTGGCCCCTCGCTCCTACAATGAGCAGTTCTTC	CASSLAPRSYNEQFF
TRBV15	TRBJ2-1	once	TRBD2	TGTGCCACCAGCAGTAGCGGGAGGACCTACAATGAGCAGTTCTTC	CATSSSGRTYNEQFF
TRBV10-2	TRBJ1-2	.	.	TGCGCCAGCAGTATCGGGACCGTATATGGCTACACCTTC	CASSIGTVYGYTF
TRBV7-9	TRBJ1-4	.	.	TGTGCCAGCAGCCCCCAGGACAGTATTGCTGAAAAACTGTTTTTT	CASSPQDSIAEKLFF
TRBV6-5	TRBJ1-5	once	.	TGTGCCAGCAGTTATGGTGGGGGACAGCCCCAGCATTTT	CASSYGGGQPQHF
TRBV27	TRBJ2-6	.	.	TGTGCCAGCACGAGGGGATCTGGGGCCAACGTCCTGACTTTC	CASTRGSGANVLTF
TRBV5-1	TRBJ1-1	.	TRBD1	TGCGCCAGCAGCTTAGGGACAGCTGAAAGAACTGAAGCTTTCTTT	CASSLGTAERTEAFF
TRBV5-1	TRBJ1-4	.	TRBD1	TGCGCCAGCAGCTTGGGGGACAGGTCGGAAAAACTGTTTTTT	CASSLGDRSEKLFF
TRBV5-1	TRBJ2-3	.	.	TGCGCCAGCAGCTTGTCGCAAAGCACAGATACGCAGTATTTT	CASSLSQSTDTQYF
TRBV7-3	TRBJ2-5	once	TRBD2	TGTGCCAGCAGCTTAGGGCGGGGGAGGCAAGAGACCCAGTACTTC	CASSLGRGRQETQYF
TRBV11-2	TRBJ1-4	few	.	TGTGCCAGCAGCCGGACCCTAAATGAAAAACTGTTTTTT	CASSRTLNEKLFF
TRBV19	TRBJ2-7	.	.	TGTGCCAGTAGTAGGACAGACTCCTACGAGCAGTACTTC	CASSRTDSYEQYF
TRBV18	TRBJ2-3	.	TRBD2	TGTGCCAGCTCACCAGGAGTAGCGGGAGGGCTAAATACGCAGTATTTT	CASSPGVAGGLNTQYF
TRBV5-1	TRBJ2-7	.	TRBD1	TGCGCCAGCAGCTACTACAGGGGCTACGAGCAGTACTTC	CASSYYRGYEQYF